This T cell receptor beta chain was documented in a study of cytomegalovirus exposure and HLA in healthy donors. Study results and limitations: CMV antigen specificity of three CMV-associated chains was confirmed in vitro. According to the study, 150 to 200 TCR beta chains were cytomegalovirus-associated. The classifier, whose performance was assessed in both the original and validation cohorts, reportedly diagnosed cytomegalovirus status with high specificity and sensitivity.

The PCR employed 60 Vbeta primers together with 13 Jbeta primers. Assay used: immunoSEQ multiplex PCR; TCRdb lists only in-frame clones, some missing. The repertoire holds 75,000 to 100,000 clones, with roughly four fifths as singletons. In the case of this clone: Its antigen is not known.

This receptor was identified in a woman aged 55 to 70 in good health and CMV-seropositive. Sequenced material: PBMCs.

The CDR3 DNA reads TGCAGCGTTTCGGGGGGCCAAGGCTACACCTTC. Its protein product is CSVSGGQGYTF. The V call is TRBV29-1, the J call TRBJ1-2, with D perhaps matching TRBD1 (6 bases). The CDR3 runs 11 residues. Trimming took off 5 bases at V and 8 bases at J, with 12 bases between the two ends. CDR1 is SQVTM, CDR2 ANQGSEA, per germline. The entire variable domain, with the rest obtained from reference TRBV29-1 and TRBJ1-2, is as follows: SAVISQKPSRDICQRGTSLTIQCQVDSQVTMMFWYRQQPGQSLTLIATANQGSEATYESGFVIDKFPISRPNLTFSTLTVSNMSPEDSSIYLCSVSGGQGYTFGSGTRLTVV.